This passage covers 21 T cell receptor beta chains from one sample sequenced in a study of CD8 T cells in ankylosing spondylitis. One entry per CDR3 protein results from TCRdb running MiXCR on the 5' RACE reads. The data show a few hundred thousand distinct CDR3 sequences, approximately 20% seen once. Points from the study as a whole: The study identified a TCR beta motif of roughly eight highly homologous variants that appeared characteristic of ankylosing spondylitis blood.

For these TCRs, the target antigens are not known. The sequenced sample was blood, either unsorted or a sorted T cell fraction (not recorded which). The receptors derive from a male donor with ankylosing spondylitis.

The CDR3 nucleotides are TGTGCCAGCAGGCGATCCGGGACTAGCCTTTTTGTCTATGAGCAGTTCTTC. It specifies CASRRSGTSLFVYEQFF. The V and J genes are TRBV2 and TRBJ2-1, with 9 bases lining up with TRBD2. This CDR3 contains 17 residues. Germline-derived CDR1 and CDR2 are SNHLY and FYNNEI. Germline trimming cut 6 bases from V and 8 bases from J; bases unmatched to any gene: 17. Filled out from reference TRBV2 and TRBJ2-1, the complete variable domain reads EPEVTQTPSHQVTQMGQEVILRCVPISNHLYFYWYRQILGQKVEFLVSFYNNEISEKSEIFDDQFSVERPDGSNFTLKIRSTKLEDSAMYFCASRRSGTSLFVYEQFFGPGTRLTVL.

The sample holds a few counts of this clonotype. The chain is built from TRBV24-1 and TRBJ1-5, with D possibly matching TRBD1 (6 bases). Trimming removed 3 bases at V and 3 bases at J, with 11 bases between. Germline CDR1 is KGHDR and CDR2 is SFDVKD. The CDR3 length is 15 residues. The CDR3 protein is CATSDAGEVNQPQHF. As DNA, the CDR3 is TGTGCCACCAGTGATGCAGGGGAAGTCAATCAGCCCCAGCATTTT.

This rearrangement joins TRBV3-1 to TRBJ1-2; 9 nucleotides agree with TRBD1. V trimming: 2 bases; J trimming: 7 bases; junction bases outside the gene matches: 2. The CDR3 sequence is 13 residues long. The germline gives CDR1 LGHDT, CDR2 YNNKEL (reference sequence). CDR3 in DNA: TGTGCCAGCAGCCAATGGGACAGGGTTGGCTACACCTTC. Its translation: CASSQWDRVGYTF.

This clonotype was counted a few times. The chain employs TRBV3-1 and TRBJ1-5; no reliable D call. Trimming took off 0 bases at V and 9 bases at J, with 12 bases between the two ends. The germline CDR1 and CDR2 sequences are LGHDT and YNNKEL (reference sequence). The CDR3 has 14 amino acids. The CDR3 reads CASSQEGRNGPQHF. The CDR3, as DNA: TGTGCCAGCAGCCAAGAAGGCCGGAATGGGCCCCAGCATTTT.

This clonotype was detected only a few times. The chain carries TRBV7-3 and TRBJ2-1; maybe TRBD1 (5 bases). This CDR3 has 15 amino acids. The germline CDR1 and CDR2 sequences are SGHTA and FQGTGA. The V and J ends lost 0 bases and 2 bases respectively, with 8 bases between them. The CDR3 protein is CASSLTGVPYNEQFF. The CDR3, as DNA: TGTGCCAGCAGCTTAACAGGGGTCCCCTACAATGAGCAGTTCTTC.

V and J are TRBV6-1 and TRBJ2-2; possible D gene TRBD2, 5 bases. Germline lookup yields CDR1 MNHNS and CDR2 SASEGT. The CDR3 runs 14 residues. The V gene lost 6 bases and the J gene lost 1 base, with 9 bases spanning the gap. The CDR3: CASRRLQNTGELFF. As DNA, the CDR3 is TGTGCCAGCAGAAGACTACAGAACACCGGGGAGCTGTTTTTT.

Here the CDR3 reads CASSLRSTSRDEQFF. CDR3 DNA sequence: TGTGCCAGCAGCTTACGGTCTACCTCTCGGGATGAGCAGTTCTTC. The chain links TRBV7-2 to TRBJ2-1; D ambiguous. The ends were cut back, 2 bases at V and 8 bases at J, with 16 bases in the middle. The CDR3 is 15 residues long. Germline loops: CDR1 SGHTA, CDR2 FQGNSA.

This clonotype was seen more than once but under ten times. The genes are TRBV7-9 and TRBJ2-3; D is unresolved. This CDR3 contains 15 residues. V shed 1 base and J shed 0 bases, with 8 bases lying between them. Germline CDR1 reads SEHNR; CDR2 reads FQNEAQ (reference sequence). CDR3 in amino acids: CASSLDIPSTDTQYF. The DNA for the CDR3 is TGTGCCAGCAGCTTAGACATACCTAGCACAGATACGCAGTATTTT. The whole variable domain, remainder taken from reference TRBV7-9 and TRBJ2-3, is DTGVSQNPRHKITKRGQNVTFRCDPISEHNRLYWYRQTLGQGPEFLTYFQNEAQLEKSRLLSDRFSAERPKGSFSTLEIQRTEQGDSAMYLCASSLDIPSTDTQYFGPGTRLTVL.

The chain combines TRBV12-3 or TRBV12-4 with TRBJ2-1; 10 positions agree with TRBD2. The CDR3 spans 15 residues. With V trimmed by 7 bases and J by 8 bases, 11 bases remained unmatched. CDR3: CASTQRGLATDEQFF. The DNA for the CDR3 is TGTGCCAGCACCCAAAGGGGACTAGCGACCGATGAGCAGTTCTTC.

This clonotype has a handful of counts. V usage is TRBV7-9 and J usage is TRBJ2-1; perhaps TRBD1 as D (5 bases). This CDR3 region has 14 residues. Trimming shortened V by 3 bases and J by 9 bases, and 15 bases separated the two germline ends. Germline CDR1 reads SEHNR; CDR2 reads FQNEAQ (reference sequence). This chain's CDR3 is CASSFSQGRGEQFF. CDR3 sequence (DNA): TGTGCCAGCAGCTTTTCCCAGGGTCGAGGTGAGCAGTTCTTC.

The chain recombines TRBV9 with TRBJ2-5; D possibly matches TRBD1 or TRBD2 (5 bases each). The V and J ends lost 4 bases and 5 bases respectively, with 18 bases between them. The CDR3 loop spans 15 amino acids. CDR1 is SGDLS, CDR2 YYNGEE, per germline. CDR3 amino acids: CASSRDQEVGETQYF. CDR3 in DNA: TGTGCCAGCAGCAGGGACCAGGAGGTGGGGGAGACCCAGTACTTC.

The chain joins TRBV6-5 to TRBJ2-1, with D perhaps assigned TRBD1 or TRBD2 (6 bases each). V was pared by 2 bases and J by 8 bases, with 19 bases between. The germline gives CDR1 MNHEY, CDR2 SVGAGI. CDR3 length: 16 residues. CDR3 DNA sequence: TGTGCCAGCAGTTACGGCAGAGGGGGGTTGGGATATGAGCAGTTCTTC. Protein sequence: CASSYGRGGLGYEQFF.

This clonotype was found a few times. V usage is TRBV15 and J usage is TRBJ2-2, with TRBD1 matching over 9 bases. Germline V lookup: CDR1 LNHNV, CDR2 YYDKDF (reference sequence). The CDR3 length is 18 residues. J lost 5 bases, V lost 3 bases, and 13 bases had no gene match. In DNA form, the CDR3 reads TGTGCCACCAGCAGGTGGACAGGGGACAGAGGGAGGACCGGGGAGCTGTTTTTT. It translates to CATSRWTGDRGRTGELFF.

V is TRBV12-3 or TRBV12-4 and J is TRBJ1-1; D is possibly TRBD1 (5 bases). This CDR3 spans 12 amino acids. V dropped 6 bases and J dropped 3 bases, with 8 bases sitting between them. CDR3 in amino acids: CASRFRDTEAFF. CDR3 sequence (DNA): TGTGCCAGCAGATTCAGGGACACTGAAGCTTTCTTT.

The genes are TRBV23-1 and TRBJ1-1; no definite D call. TRBV23-1 is sorted into the ORF group, with uncertain function. V gave up 3 bases and J gave up 11 bases, with 13 bases separating them. The CDR3 runs to 12 residues. CDR3: CASSQLFAGAFF. For the CDR3, the DNA is TGCGCCAGCAGTCAGTTGTTCGCTGGCGCTTTCTTT.

This chain connects TRBV29-1 to TRBJ2-1; D may match TRBD1 or TRBD2 (5 bases each). With 4 bases removed from V and 4 bases from J, the gap between germline ends came to 11 bases. The CDR3 sequence is 13 residues long. CDR1 and CDR2 from the germline V gene are SQVTM and ANQGSEA. CDR3 amino acids: CSVVGRLYNEQFF. CDR3 nucleotide sequence: TGCAGCGTTGTGGGACGATTGTACAATGAGCAGTTCTTC.

This clonotype was counted many times. This chain links TRBV20-1 with TRBJ2-7; TRBD2 agrees at 10 bases. This CDR3 is built from 14 residues. The J segment lost 2 bases and the V segment lost 6 bases, leaving 7 bases of the junction unmatched. Germline V gene lookup returns CDR1 DFQATT and CDR2 SNEGSKA (reference sequence). As DNA, the CDR3 is TGCAGTGCGACCCCGGGACTAGCGACCTACGAGCAGTACTTC. Translation gives CSATPGLATYEQYF.

The rearrangement joins TRBV28 to TRBJ2-5; no reliable D call. V was cut by 0 bases and J by 7 bases, with 12 bases left in between. CDR3 length equals 14 residues. CDR1 and CDR2 from the germline V gene are MDHEN and SYDVKM. In DNA, the CDR3 is TGTGCCAGCAGTTTATGGGACCCCCGCGGGACCCAGTACTTC. It yields the protein CASSLWDPRGTQYF.

This rearrangement joins TRBV6-1 to TRBJ2-3; D is unclear. This CDR3 region has 13 residues. Germline loops: CDR1 MNHNS, CDR2 SASEGT. V lost 2 bases and J lost 0, with 3 bases in between. CDR3 sequence reads: CASSEPSTDTQYF. CDR3 nucleotides: TGTGCCAGCAGTGAACCTAGCACAGATACGCAGTATTTT.

This clonotype was observed a few times. The rearrangement joins TRBV28 to TRBJ2-7; no definite D call. The CDR3 is made up of 13 amino acids. Trimming left V 3 bases short and J 4 bases short, with 10 bases between. CDR1 and CDR2 from the germline V gene are MDHEN and SYDVKM. Written as DNA, the CDR3 is TGTGCCAGCAGTTTCGGCCAGAGATACGAGCAGTACTTC. It is translated as CASSFGQRYEQYF.

This clonotype was observed at least ten times. V gene TRBV5-1 combines with J gene TRBJ2-5; D tentatively fits TRBD1 or TRBD2 (5 bases each). V lost 6 bases to trimming and J lost 5 bases, with 14 bases between them. The CDR3 has 13 residues. Germline V CDR1 and CDR2: SGHRS, YFSETQ. The CDR3 loop is CASKVIEGETQYF. The DNA of the CDR3 is TGCGCCAGCAAGGTGATTGAGGGGGAGACCCAGTACTTC. Based on the CDR3 plus reference TRBV5-1 and TRBJ2-5, the full variable domain is KAGVTQTPRYLIKTRGQQVTLSCSPISGHRSVSWYQQTPGQGLQFLFEYFSETQRNKGNFPGRFSGRQFSNSRSEMNVSTLELGDSALYLCASKVIEGETQYFGPGTRLLVL.